This TCR beta chain was sequenced in a study of T cell responses to AZD1222 COVID-19 vaccine. The germline V and J ends were trimmed by 4 bases and 5 bases, with 17 bases remaining between them. The CDR3 runs 15 residues. The germline CDR1 and CDR2 sequences are SGHTA and FQGNSA. Assay: immunoSEQ multiplex PCR; the TCRdb copy retains only in-frame clones and omits some. The sample holds 100,000 to 150,000 clones, 87% seen once. The study's findings and limits: Compared with day 0, the breadth and depth of the Spike-specific TCR repertoire rose significantly after two doses of AZD1222.

Notes on this clone: Its matching antigen is unknown.

This sample comprised peripheral blood, obtained on day 0 of AZD1222 vaccination. The sequence came from an adult in good health. The gene calls are TRBV7-2 and TRBJ2-5, with D possibly TRBD1 on 5 matching bases. CDR3 bases: TGTGCCAGCAGCTCCAGACAGTCCTCCGGGGAGACCCAGTACTTC. It yields the protein CASSSRQSSGETQYF. The variable domain in full, completed from reference TRBV7-2 and TRBJ2-5, reads GAGVSQSPSNKVTEKGKDVELRCDPISGHTALYWYRQSLGQGLEFLIYFQGNSAPDKSGLPSDRFSAERTGGSVSTLTIQRTQQEDSAVYLCASSSRQSSGETQYFGPGTRLLVL.